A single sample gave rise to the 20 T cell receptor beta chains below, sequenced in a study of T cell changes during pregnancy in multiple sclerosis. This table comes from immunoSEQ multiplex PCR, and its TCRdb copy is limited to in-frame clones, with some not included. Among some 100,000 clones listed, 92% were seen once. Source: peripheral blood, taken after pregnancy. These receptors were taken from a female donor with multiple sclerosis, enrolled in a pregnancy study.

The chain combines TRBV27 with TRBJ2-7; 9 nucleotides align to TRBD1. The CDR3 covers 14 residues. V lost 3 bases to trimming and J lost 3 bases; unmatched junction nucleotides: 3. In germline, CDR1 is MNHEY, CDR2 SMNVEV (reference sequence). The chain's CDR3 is CASSFTGQGYEQYF. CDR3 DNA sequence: TGTGCCAGCAGTTTCACGGGACAGGGCTACGAGCAGTACTTC.

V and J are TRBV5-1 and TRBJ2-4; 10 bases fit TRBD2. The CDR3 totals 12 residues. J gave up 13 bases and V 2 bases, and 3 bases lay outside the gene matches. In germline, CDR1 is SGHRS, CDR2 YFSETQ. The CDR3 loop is CASSLSGGAQYF. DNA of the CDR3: TGCGCCAGCAGCTTAAGCGGGGGGGCACAGTACTTC.

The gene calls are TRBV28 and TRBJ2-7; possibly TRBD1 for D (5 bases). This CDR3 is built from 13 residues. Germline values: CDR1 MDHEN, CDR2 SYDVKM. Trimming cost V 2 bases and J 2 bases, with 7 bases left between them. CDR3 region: CASSLTGTYEQYF. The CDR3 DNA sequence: TGTGCCAGCAGTTTAACAGGAACCTACGAGCAGTACTTC.

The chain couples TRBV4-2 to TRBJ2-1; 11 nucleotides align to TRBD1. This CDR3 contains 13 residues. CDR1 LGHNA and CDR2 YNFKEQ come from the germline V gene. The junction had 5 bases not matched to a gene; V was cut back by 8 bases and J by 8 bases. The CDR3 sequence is CASGGTGGYEQFF. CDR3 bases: TGTGCCAGCGGTGGGACAGGGGGATATGAGCAGTTCTTC.

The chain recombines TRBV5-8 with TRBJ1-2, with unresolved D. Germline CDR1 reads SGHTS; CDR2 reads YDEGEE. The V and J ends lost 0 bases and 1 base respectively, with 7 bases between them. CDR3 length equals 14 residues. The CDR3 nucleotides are TGTGCCAGCAGCTTGGTGGCGGGTAACTATGGCTACACCTTC. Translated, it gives CASSLVAGNYGYTF.

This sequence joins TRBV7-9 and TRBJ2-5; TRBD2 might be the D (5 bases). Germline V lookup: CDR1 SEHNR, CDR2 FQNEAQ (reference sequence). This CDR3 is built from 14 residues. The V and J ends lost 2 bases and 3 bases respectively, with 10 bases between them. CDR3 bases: TGTGCCAGCAGCTTACCGGACTTAAAAGAGACCCAGTACTTC. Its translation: CASSLPDLKETQYF.

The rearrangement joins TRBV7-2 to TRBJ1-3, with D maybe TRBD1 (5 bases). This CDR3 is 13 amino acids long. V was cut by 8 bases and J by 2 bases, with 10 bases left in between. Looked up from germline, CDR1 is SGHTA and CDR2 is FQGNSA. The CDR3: CASDQGAGNTIYF. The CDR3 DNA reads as TGTGCCAGCGACCAGGGCGCTGGAAACACCATATATTTT.

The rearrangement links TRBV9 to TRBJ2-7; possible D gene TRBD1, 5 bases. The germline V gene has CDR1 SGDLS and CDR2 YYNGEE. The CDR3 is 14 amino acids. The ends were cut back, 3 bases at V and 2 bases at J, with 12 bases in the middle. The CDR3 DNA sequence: TGTGCCAGCAGCGCCAGACAGACTCCCTACGAGCAGTACTTC. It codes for CASSARQTPYEQYF.

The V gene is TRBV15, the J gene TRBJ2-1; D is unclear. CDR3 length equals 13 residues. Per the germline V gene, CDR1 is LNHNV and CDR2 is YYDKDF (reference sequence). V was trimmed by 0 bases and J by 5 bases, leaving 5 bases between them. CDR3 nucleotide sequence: TGTGCCACCAGCAGAGATCCAAACAATGAGCAGTTCTTC. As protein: CATSRDPNNEQFF.

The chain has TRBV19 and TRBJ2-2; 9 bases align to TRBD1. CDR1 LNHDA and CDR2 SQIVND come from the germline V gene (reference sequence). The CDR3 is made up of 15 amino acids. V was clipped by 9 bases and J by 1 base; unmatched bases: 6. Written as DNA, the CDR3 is TGTGCCAGCAGGGACAGGGCCAAGAACACCGGGGAGCTGTTTTTT. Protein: CASRDRAKNTGELFF. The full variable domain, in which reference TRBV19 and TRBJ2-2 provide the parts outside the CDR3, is DGGITQSPKYLFRKEGQNVTLSCEQNLNHDAMYWYRQDPGQGLRLIYYSQIVNDFQKGDIAEGYSVSREKKESFPLTVTSAQKNPTAFYLCASRDRAKNTGELFFGEGSRLTVL.

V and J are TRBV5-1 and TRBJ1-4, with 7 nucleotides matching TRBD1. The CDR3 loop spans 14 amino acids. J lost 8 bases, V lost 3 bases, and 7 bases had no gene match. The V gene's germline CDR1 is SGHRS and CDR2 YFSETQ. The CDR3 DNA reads TGCGCCAGCAGCTCAGACAGGGTTGGCGAAAAACTGTTTTTT. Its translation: CASSSDRVGEKLFF.

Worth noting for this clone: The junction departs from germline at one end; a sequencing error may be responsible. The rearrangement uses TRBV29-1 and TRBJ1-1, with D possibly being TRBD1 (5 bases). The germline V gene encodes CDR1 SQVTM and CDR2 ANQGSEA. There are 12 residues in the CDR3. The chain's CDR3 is CSAWGGTNGPYF. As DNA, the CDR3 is TGCAGCGCCTGGGGGGGGACTAACGGACCCTACTTT. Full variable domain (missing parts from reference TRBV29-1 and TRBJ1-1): SAVISQKPSRDICQRGTSLTIQCQVDSQVTMMFWYRQQPGQSLTLIATANQGSEATYESGFVIDKFPISRPNLTFSTLTVSNMSPEDSSIYLCSAWGGTNGPYFGQGTRLTVV.

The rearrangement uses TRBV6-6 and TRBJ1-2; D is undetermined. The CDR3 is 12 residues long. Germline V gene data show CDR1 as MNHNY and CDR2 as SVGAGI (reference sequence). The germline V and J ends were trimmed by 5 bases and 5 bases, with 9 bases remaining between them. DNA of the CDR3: TGTGCCAGCAGTAGAACAGATTATGGCTACACCTTC. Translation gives CASSRTDYGYTF.

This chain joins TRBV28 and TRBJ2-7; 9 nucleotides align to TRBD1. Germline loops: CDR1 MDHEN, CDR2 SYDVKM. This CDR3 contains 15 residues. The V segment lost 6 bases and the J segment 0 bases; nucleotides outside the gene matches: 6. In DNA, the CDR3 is TGTGCCAGCAGAAAAGGGACAGGGAGCTCCTACGAGCAGTACTTC. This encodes CASRKGTGSSYEQYF.

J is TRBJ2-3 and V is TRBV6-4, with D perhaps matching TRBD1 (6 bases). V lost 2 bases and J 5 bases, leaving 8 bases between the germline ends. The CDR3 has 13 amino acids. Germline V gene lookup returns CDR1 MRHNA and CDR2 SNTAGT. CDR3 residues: CASSDQQGDTQYF. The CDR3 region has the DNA TGTGCCAGCAGTGACCAACAGGGAGATACGCAGTATTTT.

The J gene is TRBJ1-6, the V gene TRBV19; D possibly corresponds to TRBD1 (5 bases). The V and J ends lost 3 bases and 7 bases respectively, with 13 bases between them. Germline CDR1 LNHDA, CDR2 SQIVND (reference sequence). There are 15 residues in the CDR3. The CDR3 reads CASSMGAGLNSPLHF. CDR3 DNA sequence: TGTGCCAGTAGTATGGGCGCAGGGTTAAATTCACCCCTCCACTTT.

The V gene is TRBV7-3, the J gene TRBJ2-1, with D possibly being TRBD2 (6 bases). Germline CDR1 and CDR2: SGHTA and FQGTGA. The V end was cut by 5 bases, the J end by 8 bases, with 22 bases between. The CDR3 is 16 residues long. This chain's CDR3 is CASSPNRAGIGDEQFF. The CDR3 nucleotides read TGTGCCAGCAGCCCTAACCGGGCGGGAATCGGAGATGAGCAGTTCTTC.

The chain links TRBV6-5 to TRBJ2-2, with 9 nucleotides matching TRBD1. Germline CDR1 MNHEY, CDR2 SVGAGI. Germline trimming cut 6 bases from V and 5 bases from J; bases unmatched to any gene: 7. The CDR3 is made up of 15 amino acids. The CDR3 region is CASSHRGQRTGELFF. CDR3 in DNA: TGTGCCAGCAGCCACAGGGGGCAACGGACCGGGGAGCTGTTTTTT.

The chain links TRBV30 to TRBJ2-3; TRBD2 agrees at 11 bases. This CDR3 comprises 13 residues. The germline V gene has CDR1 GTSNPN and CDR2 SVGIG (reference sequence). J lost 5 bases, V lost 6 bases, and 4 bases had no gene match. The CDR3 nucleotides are TGTGCCTGCTTAGCGGGAGGGCGAGATACGCAGTATTTT. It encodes CACLAGGRDTQYF. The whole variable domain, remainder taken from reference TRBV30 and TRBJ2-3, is SQTIHQWPATLVQPVGSPLSLECTVEGTSNPNLYWYRQAAGRGLQLLFYSVGIGQISSEVPQNLSASRPQDRQFILSSKKLLLSDSGFYLCACLAGGRDTQYFGPGTRLTVL.

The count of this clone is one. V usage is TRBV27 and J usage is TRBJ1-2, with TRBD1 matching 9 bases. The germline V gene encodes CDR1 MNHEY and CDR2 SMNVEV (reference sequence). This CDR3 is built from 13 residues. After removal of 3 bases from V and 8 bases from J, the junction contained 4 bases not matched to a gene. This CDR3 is CASSFGTGSGYTF. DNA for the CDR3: TGTGCCAGCAGTTTCGGGACAGGGAGCGGCTACACCTTC.